Below, one TCR beta chain is given with its context. Its antigen is as yet unknown. Original methodology: Owing to the provision of junction-only sequences devoid of quality scores by immunoSEQ, filtering differed. Sequencing used immunoSEQ multiplex PCR; TCRdb keeps in-frame clones, though not all of them. V and J calls plus clone size are reproduced from that table; the DNA served to infer D and trimming. In the table there are over 700,000 clones, roughly two thirds of which are singletons. This entry comes from a study of shared clonotypes between healthy human individuals. Germline V gene sequence: CDR1 SGHTA, CDR2 FQGNSA. V lost 1 base to trimming and J lost 6 bases, with 10 bases between them. The CDR3 runs 13 residues. Study-level findings and limits: In four donors, about 5% of naive CD4 clonotypes appeared in common.

The source material was memory CD4+ T cells sorted from blood. Subset here: CD45RA-negative fraction. This sequence originates from a woman under 40 in good health. This chain links TRBV7-2 with TRBJ2-7; no clear D gene. CDR3 bases: TGTGCCAGCAGCTTAGTTAACCTCCGCGAGCAGTACTTC. It translates to CASSLVNLREQYF.